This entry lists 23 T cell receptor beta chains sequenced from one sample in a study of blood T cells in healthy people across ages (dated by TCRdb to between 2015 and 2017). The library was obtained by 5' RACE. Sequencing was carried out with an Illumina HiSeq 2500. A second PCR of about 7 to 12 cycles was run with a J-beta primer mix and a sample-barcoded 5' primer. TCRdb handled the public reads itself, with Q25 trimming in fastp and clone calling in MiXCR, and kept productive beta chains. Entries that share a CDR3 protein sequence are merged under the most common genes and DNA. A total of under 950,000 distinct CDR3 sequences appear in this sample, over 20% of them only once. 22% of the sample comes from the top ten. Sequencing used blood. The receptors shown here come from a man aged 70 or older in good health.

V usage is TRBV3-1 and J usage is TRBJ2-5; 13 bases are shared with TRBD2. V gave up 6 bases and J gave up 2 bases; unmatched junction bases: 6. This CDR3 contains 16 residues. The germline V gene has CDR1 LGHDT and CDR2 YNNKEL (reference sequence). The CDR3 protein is CASSLGLAGEQETQYF. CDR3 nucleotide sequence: TGTGCCAGCAGTTTAGGACTAGCGGGGGAACAAGAGACCCAGTACTTC.

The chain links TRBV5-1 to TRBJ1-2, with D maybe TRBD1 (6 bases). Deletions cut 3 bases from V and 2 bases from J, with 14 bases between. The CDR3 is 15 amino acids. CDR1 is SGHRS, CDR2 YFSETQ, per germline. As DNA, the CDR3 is TGCGCCAGCAGCTCGATCCTTGACAGGAACTATGGCTACACCTTC. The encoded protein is CASSSILDRNYGYTF.

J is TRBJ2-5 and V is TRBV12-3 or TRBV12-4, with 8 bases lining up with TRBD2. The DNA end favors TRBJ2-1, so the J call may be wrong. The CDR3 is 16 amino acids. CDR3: CASSFGAGDLYNEQFF. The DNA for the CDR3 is TGTGCCAGCAGTTTCGGAGCGGGGGATCTATACAATGAGCAGTTCTTC.

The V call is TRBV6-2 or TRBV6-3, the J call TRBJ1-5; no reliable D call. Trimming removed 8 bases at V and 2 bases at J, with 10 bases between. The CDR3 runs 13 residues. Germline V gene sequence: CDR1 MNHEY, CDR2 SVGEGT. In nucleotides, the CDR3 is TGTGCCAGCCGGTTACGGGGCAATCAGCCCCAGCATTTT. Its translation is CASRLRGNQPQHF.

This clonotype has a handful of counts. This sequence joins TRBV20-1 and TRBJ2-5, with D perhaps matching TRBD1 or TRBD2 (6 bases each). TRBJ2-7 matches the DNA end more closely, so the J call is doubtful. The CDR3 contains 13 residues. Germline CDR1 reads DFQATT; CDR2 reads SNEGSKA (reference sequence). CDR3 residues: CSARPTGRYEQYF. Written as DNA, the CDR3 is TGCAGTGCTAGACCTACAGGGAGGTACGAGCAGTACTTC.

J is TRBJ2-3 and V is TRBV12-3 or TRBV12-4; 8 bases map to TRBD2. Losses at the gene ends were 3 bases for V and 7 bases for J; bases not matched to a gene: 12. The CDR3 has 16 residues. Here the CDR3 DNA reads TGTGCCAGCAGTTTCCAGTGGAGCGGGAGTACGAATACGCAGTATTTT. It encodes CASSFQWSGSTNTQYF.

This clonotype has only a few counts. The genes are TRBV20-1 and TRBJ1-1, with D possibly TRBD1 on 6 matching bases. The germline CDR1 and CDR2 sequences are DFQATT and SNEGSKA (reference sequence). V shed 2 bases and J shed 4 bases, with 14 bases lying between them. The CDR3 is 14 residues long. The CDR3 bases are TGCAGTGCTAGATTGGGGGCGCGAGGCACTGAAGCTTTCTTT. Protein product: CSARLGARGTEAFF.

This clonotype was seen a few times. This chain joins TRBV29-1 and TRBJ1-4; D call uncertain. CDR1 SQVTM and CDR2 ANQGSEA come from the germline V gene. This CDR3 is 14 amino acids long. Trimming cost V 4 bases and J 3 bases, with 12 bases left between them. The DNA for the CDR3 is TGCAGCGTTGGGTCGGGGTTGTCTAATGAAAAACTGTTTTTT. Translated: CSVGSGLSNEKLFF.

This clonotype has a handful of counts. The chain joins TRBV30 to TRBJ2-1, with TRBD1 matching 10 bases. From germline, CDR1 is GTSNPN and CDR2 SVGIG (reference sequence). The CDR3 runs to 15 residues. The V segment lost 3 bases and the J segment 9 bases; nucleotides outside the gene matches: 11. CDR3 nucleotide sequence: TGTGCCTGGAGGCCGGGACAGGGGTCTTTTCGTGAGCAGTTCTTC. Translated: CAWRPGQGSFREQFF.

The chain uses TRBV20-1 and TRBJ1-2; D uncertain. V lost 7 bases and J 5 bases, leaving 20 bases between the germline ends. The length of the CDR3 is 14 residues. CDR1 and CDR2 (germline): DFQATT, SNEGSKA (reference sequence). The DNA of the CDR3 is TGCAGTGTTCGCCAGGACTCCTTTCCTTATGGCTACACCTTC. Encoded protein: CSVRQDSFPYGYTF.

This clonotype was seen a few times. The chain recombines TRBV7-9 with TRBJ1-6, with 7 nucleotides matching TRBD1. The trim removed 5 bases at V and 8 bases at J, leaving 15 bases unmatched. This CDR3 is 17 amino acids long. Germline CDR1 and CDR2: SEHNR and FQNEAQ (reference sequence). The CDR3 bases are TGTGCCAGCAGCACACCGCCGGGACAGCCCCTAGATTCACCCCTCCACTTT. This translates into CASSTPPGQPLDSPLHF.

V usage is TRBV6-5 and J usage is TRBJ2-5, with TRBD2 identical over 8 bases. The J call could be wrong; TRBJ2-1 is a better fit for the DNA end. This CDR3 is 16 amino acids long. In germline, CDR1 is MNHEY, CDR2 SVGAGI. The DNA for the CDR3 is TGTGCCAGCAGTTACTCCCCTTCCGGGGGGGCCTATGAGCAGTTCTTC. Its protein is CASSYSPSGGAYEQFF.

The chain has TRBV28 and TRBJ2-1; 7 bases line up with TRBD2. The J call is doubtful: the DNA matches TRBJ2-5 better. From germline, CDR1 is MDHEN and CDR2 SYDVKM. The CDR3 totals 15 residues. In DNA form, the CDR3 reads TGTGCCAGCAGCAGAGCGGGATCCGCCCAAGAGACCCAGTACTTC. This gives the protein CASSRAGSAQETQYF.

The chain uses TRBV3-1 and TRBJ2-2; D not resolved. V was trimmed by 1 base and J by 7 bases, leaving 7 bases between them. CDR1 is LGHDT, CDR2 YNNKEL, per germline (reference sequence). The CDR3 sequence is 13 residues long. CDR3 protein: CASSQASVGELFF. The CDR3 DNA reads TGTGCCAGCAGCCAAGCTTCAGTCGGGGAGCTGTTTTTT.

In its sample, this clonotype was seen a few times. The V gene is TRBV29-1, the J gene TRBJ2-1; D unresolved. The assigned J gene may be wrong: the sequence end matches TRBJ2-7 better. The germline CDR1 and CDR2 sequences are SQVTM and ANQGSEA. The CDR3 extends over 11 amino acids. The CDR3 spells CSVEGGYEQYF. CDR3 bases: TGCAGCGTTGAAGGTGGTTACGAGCAGTACTTC.

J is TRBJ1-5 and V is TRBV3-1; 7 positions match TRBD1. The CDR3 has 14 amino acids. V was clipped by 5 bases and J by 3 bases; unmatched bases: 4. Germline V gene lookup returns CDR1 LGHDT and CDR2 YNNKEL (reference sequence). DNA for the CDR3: TGTGCCAGCAGCTTACAGGGGTACAATCAGCCCCAGCATTTT. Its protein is CASSLQGYNQPQHF.

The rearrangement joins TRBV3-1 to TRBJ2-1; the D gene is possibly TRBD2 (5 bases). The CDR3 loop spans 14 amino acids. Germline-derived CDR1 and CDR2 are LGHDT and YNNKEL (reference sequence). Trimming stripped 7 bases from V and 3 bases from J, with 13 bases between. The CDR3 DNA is TGTGCCAGCAAAGAGGGAGAGGGCTACAATGAGCAGTTCTTC. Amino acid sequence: CASKEGEGYNEQFF.

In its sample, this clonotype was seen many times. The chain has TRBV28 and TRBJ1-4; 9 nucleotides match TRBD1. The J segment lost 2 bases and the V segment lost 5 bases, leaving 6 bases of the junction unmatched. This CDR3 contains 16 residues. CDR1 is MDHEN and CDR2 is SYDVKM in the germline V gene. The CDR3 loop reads CASSETGGGTNEKLFF. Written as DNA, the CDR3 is TGTGCCAGCAGTGAAACAGGGGGCGGCACTAATGAAAAACTGTTTTTT.

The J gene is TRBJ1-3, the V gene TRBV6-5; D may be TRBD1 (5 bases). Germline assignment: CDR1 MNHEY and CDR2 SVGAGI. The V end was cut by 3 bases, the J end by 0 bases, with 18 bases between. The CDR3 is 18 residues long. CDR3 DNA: TGTGCCAGCAGTTATAAGGCAGGGACGCTAATCTCTGGAAACACCATATATTTT. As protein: CASSYKAGTLISGNTIYF.

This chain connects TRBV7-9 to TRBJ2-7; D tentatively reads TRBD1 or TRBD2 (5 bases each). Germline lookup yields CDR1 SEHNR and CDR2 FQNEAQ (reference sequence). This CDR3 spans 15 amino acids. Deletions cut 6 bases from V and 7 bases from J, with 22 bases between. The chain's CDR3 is CASSPLRGIFGEQYF. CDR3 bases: TGTGCCAGCAGTCCTTTGAGGGGAATATTCGGGGAGCAGTACTTC.

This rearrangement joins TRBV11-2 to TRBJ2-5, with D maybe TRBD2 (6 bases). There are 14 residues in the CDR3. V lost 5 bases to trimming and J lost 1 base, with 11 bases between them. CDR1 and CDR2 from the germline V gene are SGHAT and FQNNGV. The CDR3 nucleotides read TGTGCCAGCAGCCAGAGGAGGGTCCAAGAGACCCAGTACTTC. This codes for CASSQRRVQETQYF.

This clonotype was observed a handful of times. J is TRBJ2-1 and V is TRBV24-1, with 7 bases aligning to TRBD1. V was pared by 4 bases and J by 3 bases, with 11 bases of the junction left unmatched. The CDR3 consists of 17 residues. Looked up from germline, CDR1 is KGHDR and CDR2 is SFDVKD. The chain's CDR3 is CATSEGTALGYYNEQFF. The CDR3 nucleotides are TGTGCCACCAGTGAAGGGACAGCATTAGGATACTACAATGAGCAGTTCTTC.

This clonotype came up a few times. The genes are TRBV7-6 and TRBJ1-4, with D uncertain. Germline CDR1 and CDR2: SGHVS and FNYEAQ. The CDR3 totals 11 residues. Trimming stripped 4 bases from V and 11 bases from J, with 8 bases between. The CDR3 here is CASSSSWKLFF. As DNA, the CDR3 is TGTGCCAGCAGCTCTTCATGGAAACTGTTTTTT.